This record concerns one TCR beta chain sequence. These data belong to a study of T cells in Graves' hyperthyroidism and ophthalmopathy. At the level of the study: Peripheral blood collection took place at initial diagnosis, before any treatment.

Together with thyroid ultrasound, orbital computed tomography, serum thyroxine and TRAb, clinical symptoms were used for diagnoses. Amplified TCR beta CDR3 regions derived from RNA transcripts. HTBI primers were employed in a first-round RT-PCR of the TCR CDR3. In TCRdb, the multiplex PCR reads were re-called with MiXCR into one record per CDR3 protein. This table holds about 380,000 distinct CDR3 sequences, roughly 12% found once. V lost 6 bases, J lost 4 bases, and 7 bases stayed unmatched. This CDR3 spans 15 amino acids. CDR1 MGHDK and CDR2 SYGVNS come from the germline V gene. The TCR sequence derives from a young man with Graves' hyperthyroidism that later progressed to Graves' ophthalmopathy. The sample taken for sequencing was blood. The chain couples TRBV25-1 to TRBJ2-1; 9 bases are a match to TRBD2. In DNA form, the CDR3 reads TGTGCCAGCAGGGACGCGGGGGGGCTTTACAATGAGCAGTTCTTC. This translates into CASRDAGGLYNEQFF.